One and the same sample provided the 14 T cell receptor beta chains below, sequenced in a study of shared clonotypes between healthy human individuals. Libraries were prepared by immunoSEQ multiplex PCR; TCRdb keeps only in-frame clonotypes and omits some of them. The sample records about 1.1 million clones, about 80% being singletons. Sequencing input: memory CD4+ T cells from PBMCs. Noted subset: CD45RA-negative fraction. The receptors were gathered from a man younger than 30 in good health. Some clones in this sample may be carry-over from other donors' samples.

The genes are TRBV18 and TRBJ1-4, with a weak D call TRBD1 (6 bases). The V and J ends lost 1 base and 3 bases respectively, with 15 bases between them. Germline-derived CDR1 and CDR2 are KGHSH and LQKENI. The CDR3 has 17 amino acids. The CDR3 here is CASSPLGPGGSNEKLFF. The DNA for the CDR3 is TGTGCCAGCTCACCACTCGGGCCCGGGGGCTCTAATGAAAAACTGTTTTTT.

The V and J genes are TRBV19 and TRBJ1-1; D uncertain. This CDR3 contains 14 residues. In germline, CDR1 is LNHDA, CDR2 SQIVND (reference sequence). V lost 5 bases and J 1 base, leaving 11 bases between the germline ends. CDR3: CASSLDPPNTEAFF. For the CDR3, the DNA is TGTGCCAGTAGTCTGGACCCGCCGAACACTGAAGCTTTCTTT.

CDR3 loop: CASSSDTGSRGYTF. The CDR3 nucleotides are TGTGCCAGCAGCTCGGACACAGGGTCACGGGGCTACACCTTC. V usage is TRBV7-9 and J usage is TRBJ1-2; weak D call: TRBD1 (6 bases). Trimming left V 4 bases short and J 8 bases short, with 17 bases between. The length of the CDR3 is 14 residues. Germline V lookup: CDR1 SEHNR, CDR2 FQNEAQ (reference sequence).

This clone appeared once. The CDR3 DNA follows: TGTGCCAGCGGCGTGTGGCCCCAGCATTTT. Translating it yields CASGVWPQHF. The chain combines TRBV28 with TRBJ1-5; unclear D gene. Trimming took 8 bases from V and 9 from J, leaving 8 bases between them. Germline V CDR1 and CDR2: MDHEN, SYDVKM. The CDR3 covers 10 residues.

The CDR3 protein is CAISDPPPNEQYF. CDR3 nucleotide sequence: TGTGCCATCAGTGATCCCCCCCCTAACGAGCAGTACTTC. This chain joins TRBV10-3 and TRBJ2-7; the D is unclear. The V gene lost 3 bases and the J gene lost 5 bases, with 11 bases spanning the gap. The CDR3 is 13 residues long. CDR1 is ENHRY and CDR2 is SYGVKD in the germline V gene.

The V gene is TRBV10-1, the J gene TRBJ2-7, with 7 bases fitting TRBD2. The length of the CDR3 is 16 residues. CDR1 WNHNN and CDR2 SYGVQD come from the germline V gene (reference sequence). The trim removed 5 bases at V and 1 base at J, leaving 11 bases unmatched. CDR3 nucleotides: TGCGCCAGCAGTCCTCCCTTGGCTAGCGGTTCCTACGAGCAGTACTTC. Protein product: CASSPPLASGSYEQYF.

In its sample, this clone was seen once. J is TRBJ2-5 and V is TRBV5-1; tentatively, D is TRBD1 (6 bases). CDR1 is SGHRS, CDR2 YFSETQ, per germline. The CDR3 is 14 amino acids. The V and J ends lost 3 bases and 5 bases respectively, with 14 bases between them. CDR3 loop: CASSSYREMETQYF. In nucleotides, the CDR3 is TGCGCCAGCAGCTCCTACAGGGAAATGGAGACCCAGTACTTC.

This rearrangement joins TRBV4-2 to TRBJ2-3; 8 nucleotides align to TRBD1. The CDR3 length is 16 residues. In germline, CDR1 is LGHNA, CDR2 YNFKEQ. V shed 1 base and J 2 bases; nucleotides not matched to a gene: 5. The CDR3 loop reads CASSQAHRGSTDTQYF. CDR3 bases: TGTGCCAGCAGCCAAGCACACAGGGGGTCCACAGATACGCAGTATTTT.

The gene calls are TRBV28 and TRBJ1-4; 10 bases agree with TRBD1. V was pared by 4 bases and J by 6 bases, with 5 bases of the junction left unmatched. CDR3 length: 15 amino acids. The germline V gene has CDR1 MDHEN and CDR2 SYDVKM. CDR3 loop: CASSSHGTGDEKLFF. CDR3 in DNA: TGTGCCAGCAGTTCACATGGGACAGGGGATGAAAAACTGTTTTTT.

The gene calls are TRBV7-2 and TRBJ1-2; 7 positions match TRBD1. J lost 4 bases, V lost 3 bases, and 17 bases had no gene match. The CDR3 totals 18 residues. CDR1 SGHTA and CDR2 FQGNSA come from the germline V gene. Here the CDR3 reads CASSLGGGTAEVGYGYTF. The CDR3 bases are TGTGCCAGCAGCTTGGGTGGGGGGACAGCCGAGGTCGGCTATGGCTACACCTTC.

This chain connects TRBV6-1 to TRBJ1-5, with a weak D call TRBD1 (6 bases). The length of the CDR3 is 16 residues. Germline-derived CDR1 and CDR2 are MNHNS and SASEGT. The V end was cut by 2 bases, the J end by 1 base, with 12 bases between. DNA for the CDR3: TGTGCCAGCAGTGAATTAGGGGGATTAAGCAATCAGCCCCAGCATTTT. Translated: CASSELGGLSNQPQHF.

This sequence joins TRBV9 and TRBJ2-1; 8 bases align to TRBD2. The CDR3 is 18 residues long. The germline CDR1 and CDR2 sequences are SGDLS and YYNGEE. V lost 3 bases to trimming and J lost 0 bases; unmatched junction nucleotides: 11. The chain's CDR3 is CASSDGARGTSSYNEQFF. CDR3 nucleotides: TGTGCCAGCAGCGACGGGGCCCGGGGGACTAGCTCCTACAATGAGCAGTTCTTC. Variable domain in full (rest from reference TRBV9 and TRBJ2-1): DSGVTQTPKHLITATGQRVTLRCSPRSGDLSVYWYQQSLDQGLQFLIQYYNGEERAKGNILERFSAQQFPDLHSELNLSSLELGDSALYFCASSDGARGTSSYNEQFFGPGTRLTVL.

This chain links TRBV2 with TRBJ2-3; 9 bases align to TRBD2. Germline V lookup: CDR1 SNHLY, CDR2 FYNNEI. The CDR3 totals 18 residues. Trimming at V came to 0 bases and at J to 6 bases, leaving 13 bases not matched to a gene. CDR3 sequence (DNA): TGTGCCAGCAGTGAAGCGAAGCGGGCTAGCGGGATTAGTGATACGCAGTATTTT. Its translation: CASSEAKRASGISDTQYF.

V is TRBV5-6 and J is TRBJ2-1; D ambiguous. Germline lookup yields CDR1 SGHDT and CDR2 YYEEEE. V shed 4 bases and J shed 5 bases, with 10 bases lying between them. This CDR3 comprises 13 residues. DNA of the CDR3: TGTGCCAGCAGCGGTGGGTTACACAATGAGCAGTTCTTC. Its protein is CASSGGLHNEQFF.